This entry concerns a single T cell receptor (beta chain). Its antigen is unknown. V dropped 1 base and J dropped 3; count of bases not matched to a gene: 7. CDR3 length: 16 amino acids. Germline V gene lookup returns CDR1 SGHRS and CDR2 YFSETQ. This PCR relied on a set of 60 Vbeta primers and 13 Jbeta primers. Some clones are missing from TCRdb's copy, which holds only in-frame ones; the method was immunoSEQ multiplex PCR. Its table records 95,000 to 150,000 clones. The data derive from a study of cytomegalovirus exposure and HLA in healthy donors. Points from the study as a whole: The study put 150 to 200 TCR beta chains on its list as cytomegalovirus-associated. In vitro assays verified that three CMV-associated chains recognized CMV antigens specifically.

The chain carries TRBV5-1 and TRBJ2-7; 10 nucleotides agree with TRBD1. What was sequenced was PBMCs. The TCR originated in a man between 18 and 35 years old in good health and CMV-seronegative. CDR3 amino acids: CASSLNGQGVNYEQYF. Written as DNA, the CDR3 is TGCGCCAGCAGCTTGAACGGACAGGGGGTTAACTACGAGCAGTACTTC.